The TCR beta chain described here comes from a study of shared clonotypes between healthy human individuals. Study results and limitations: Blood was the only sampled material, and tissue repertoires likely differ.

Deletions cut 1 base from V and 0 bases from J, with 6 bases between. Germline V gene data show CDR1 as WSHSY and CDR2 as SAAADI. The CDR3 runs 14 residues. On this clone itself: What it binds is unknown.

Using immunoSEQ multiplex PCR, the repertoire was profiled, and TCRdb retains in-frame clones only, with some absent. This table holds about 590,000 clones, roughly 95% found once. Naive-designated CD8 cells lacked CD45RO, were positively enriched for CCR7, and omitted terminally differentiated effector memory CD45RA+ cells. This TCR was sampled from a woman under 40 in good health. The sequenced material came from naive CD8+ T cells sorted from blood. The rearrangement uses TRBV10-2 and TRBJ2-5; D not resolved. In DNA form, the CDR3 reads TGCGCCAGCAGTGAGTACAAGTACCAAGAGACCCAGTACTTC. Encoded protein: CASSEYKYQETQYF.